The 2 T cell receptor beta chains in this list originate from one sample, sequenced in a study of graft-versus-host responses after intestinal transplantation. Their antigens remain unidentified. Using immunoSEQ multiplex PCR, the repertoire was profiled, and TCRdb retains in-frame clones only, with some absent. The table has approximately 100,000 clones, 87% seen once. The starting material was unstimulated CD4+ T cells sorted from spleen or lymph node cells, obtained before intestinal transplant. These receptors were obtained from a human donor who received an intestinal transplant.

The chain employs TRBV4-2 and TRBJ2-7; no firm D call. CDR1 LGHNA and CDR2 YNFKEQ come from the germline V gene. V lost 1 base, J lost 3 bases, and 7 bases lay in between. CDR3 length: 13 residues. The CDR3 here is CASSQANGYEQYF. The CDR3 coding sequence is TGTGCCAGCAGCCAAGCGAACGGCTACGAGCAGTACTTC.

This chain uses TRBV10-2 with TRBJ2-7; TRBD1 agrees at 8 bases. Germline V gives CDR1 WSHSY, CDR2 SAAADI. The trim removed 8 bases at V and 2 bases at J, leaving 5 bases unmatched. This CDR3 has 13 amino acids. CDR3 region: CASGTGGTYEQYF. CDR3 bases: TGCGCCAGCGGTACAGGGGGGACCTACGAGCAGTACTTC.